This T cell receptor beta chain was recorded in a study of blood T cell repertoires in COVID-19. Overall study: Sites in the United States, Italy and Spain provided acute and convalescent COVID-19 samples. Sample material is recorded as cDNA or gDNA derived from T cells, B-cell-depleted T cells, or PBMCs.

Clones were sequenced by immunoSEQ multiplex PCR, and TCRdb holds only the in-frame ones, with some missing. The table has about 200,000 clones, roughly 84% seen once. This clone was seen a handful of times. The same CDR3 can be traced to other DNA sequences in this sample. The CDR3 covers 12 residues. V shed 3 bases and J shed 4 bases, with 9 bases lying between them. Germline CDR1 reads SQVTM; CDR2 reads ANQGSEA. This sequence joins TRBV29-1 and TRBJ1-1; maybe TRBD1 (5 bases). Sequenced material: peripheral blood. The receptor's source is a woman of 80 years or more with acute or convalescent COVID-19. This chain's CDR3 is CSVDPGGTEAFF. The CDR3 bases are TGCAGCGTTGACCCCGGGGGCACTGAAGCTTTCTTT.